The table lists the clone carrying this T cell receptor beta chain with a few counts. Vbeta (60) and Jbeta (13) primers were used in the PCR. Some clones are missing from TCRdb's copy, which holds only in-frame ones; the method was immunoSEQ multiplex PCR. The table shows about 190,000 clones, with more than 75% occurring only once. Donors were nominally healthy when sampled, though unrecorded immune exposures were likely. The data were obtained in a study of cytomegalovirus exposure and HLA in healthy donors. The CDR3 extends over 15 amino acids. Between the trimmed V and J ends, which lost 6 bases and 2 bases, there was a span of 14 bases. Germline V gene lookup returns CDR1 MNHEY and CDR2 SVGAGI.

The chain recombines TRBV6-5 with TRBJ2-1; a weak D match, TRBD2 (5 bases). The sample taken for sequencing was PBMCs. The TCR sequence derives from a man younger than 45 in good health and CMV-seronegative. CDR3 sequence reads: CASRRMQAAYNEQFF. The CDR3 DNA reads as TGTGCCAGCAGACGTATGCAAGCGGCCTACAATGAGCAGTTCTTC.